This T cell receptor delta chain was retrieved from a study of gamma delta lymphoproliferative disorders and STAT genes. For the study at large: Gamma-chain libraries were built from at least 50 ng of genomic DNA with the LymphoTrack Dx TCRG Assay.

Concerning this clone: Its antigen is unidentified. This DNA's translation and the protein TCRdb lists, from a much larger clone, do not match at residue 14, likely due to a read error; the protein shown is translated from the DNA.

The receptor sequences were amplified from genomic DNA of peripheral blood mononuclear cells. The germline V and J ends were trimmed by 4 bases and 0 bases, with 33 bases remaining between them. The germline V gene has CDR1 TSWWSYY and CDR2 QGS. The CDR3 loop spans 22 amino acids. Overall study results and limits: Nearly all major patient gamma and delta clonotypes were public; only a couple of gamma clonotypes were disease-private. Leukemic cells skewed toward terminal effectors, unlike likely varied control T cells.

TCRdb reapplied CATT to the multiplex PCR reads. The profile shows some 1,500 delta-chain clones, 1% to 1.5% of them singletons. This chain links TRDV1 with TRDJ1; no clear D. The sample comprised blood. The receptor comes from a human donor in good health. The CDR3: CALGGTTIPYLLLRDHTDKLIF. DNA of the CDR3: TGTGCTCTTGGGGGGACAACGATCCCTTACCTCTTACTGAGGGACCACACCGATAAACTCATCTTT.